One sample yielded the 18 T cell receptor beta chains listed below, sequenced in a study of blood T cell repertoires in COVID-19 (dated by TCRdb to the early 2020s). Library method: the immunoSEQ multiplex PCR assay. The table comes from immuneACCESS by way of TCRdb, which keeps in-frame sequences with V and J called. Part of the clones is missing from these tables; in studies checked, under half for an unresolved V gene and the rest for unknown reasons. Present in this sample are fewer than 250,000 clones, 87% of which were seen just once. 11% of the sample is taken by the ten largest. Sequencing input: PBMCs or T cells enriched from blood (not recorded which). These receptors originate from a man aged 25-40 years who had recovered from COVID-19.

The chain links TRBV3-1 (or the pseudogene TRBV3-2) to TRBJ2-7; 9 positions agree with TRBD2. The CDR3 runs to 15 residues. Trimming cost V 3 bases and J 4 bases; bases outside gene matches: 7. In germline, CDR1 is LGHDT, CDR2 YNNKEL (reference sequence). CDR3 region: CASSQLSSGAYEQYF. The CDR3 nucleotides read TGTGCCAGCAGCCAGCTATCTAGCGGGGCTTACGAGCAGTACTTC.

The chain carries TRBV5-1 and TRBJ2-6; TRBD1 matches 10 bases. CDR1 and CDR2 (germline): SGHRS, YFSETQ. The CDR3 extends over 16 amino acids. With V trimmed by 2 bases and J by 5 bases, 4 bases remained unmatched. Here the CDR3 reads CASSFGQGVRANVLTF. In nucleotides, the CDR3 is TGCGCCAGCAGCTTTGGACAGGGGGTACGGGCCAACGTCCTGACTTTC.

The CDR3 region has the DNA TGCGCCAGCAGTAGTCAGGGGGGACCAGATACGCAGTATTTT. It encodes CASSSQGGPDTQYF. The chain carries TRBV10-1 and TRBJ2-3, with D possibly matching TRBD1 (7 bases). CDR3 length equals 14 residues. Germline assignment: CDR1 WNHNN and CDR2 SYGVQD (reference sequence). V dropped 5 bases and J dropped 4 bases, with 13 bases sitting between them.

This rearrangement joins TRBV5-1 to TRBJ2-7; a possible D gene is TRBD2 (6 bases). V was pared by 1 base and J by 2 bases, with 13 bases between. CDR3 length: 15 residues. CDR1 is SGHRS, CDR2 YFSETQ, per germline. CDR3 region: CASSLKPAGPYEQYF. CDR3 DNA: TGCGCCAGCAGCTTGAAACCCGCGGGGCCCTACGAGCAGTACTTC.

This rearrangement joins TRBV28 to TRBJ1-4; 8 bases are a match to TRBD1. Losses at the gene ends were 6 bases for V and 8 bases for J; bases not matched to a gene: 8. CDR1 MDHEN and CDR2 SYDVKM come from the germline V gene. This CDR3 is 14 amino acids long. CDR3 region: CASSLRGLAEKLFF. CDR3 nucleotide sequence: TGTGCCAGCAGCCTCAGGGGGCTCGCGGAAAAACTGTTTTTT.

J is TRBJ2-4 and V is TRBV29-1; D may be TRBD1 (5 bases). Per the germline V gene, CDR1 is SQVTM and CDR2 is ANQGSEA. The CDR3 is 17 residues long. V dropped 0 bases and J dropped 2 bases, with 17 bases sitting between them. This CDR3 is CSVEEWSRVVSKNIQYF. The CDR3, as DNA: TGCAGCGTTGAAGAATGGTCCAGGGTAGTATCCAAAAACATTCAGTACTTC.

This chain links TRBV6-5 with TRBJ2-2, with TRBD2 matching over 7 bases. Germline CDR1 and CDR2: MNHEY and SVGAGI. The CDR3 is 15 residues long. V lost 7 bases and J lost 4; bases outside the gene matches: 9. In DNA, the CDR3 is TGTGCCAGCAAATTCGGTCCGGGGGGCACCGGGGAGCTGTTTTTT. Its translation: CASKFGPGGTGELFF.

This chain links TRBV28 with TRBJ1-1; D gene ambiguous. The CDR3 has 13 residues. Germline V gene lookup returns CDR1 MDHEN and CDR2 SYDVKM. The germline V and J ends were trimmed by 5 bases and 4 bases, with 11 bases remaining between them. Here the CDR3 DNA reads TGTGCCAGCAGTGGAGGGCGCCTCACTGAAGCTTTCTTT. Its translation: CASSGGRLTEAFF.

The V and J genes are TRBV5-1 and TRBJ2-1, with TRBD1 identical over 10 bases. With V trimmed by 2 bases and J by 5 bases, 7 bases remained unmatched. This CDR3 is built from 16 residues. CDR1 and CDR2 (germline): SGHRS, YFSETQ. Written as DNA, the CDR3 is TGCGCCAGCAGCTTACCCGGGACAGGGGTAAACAATGAGCAGTTCTTC. Residues: CASSLPGTGVNNEQFF.

This chain joins TRBV3-1 (or the pseudogene TRBV3-2) and TRBJ2-4, with a weak D call TRBD2 (5 bases). The V end lost 1 base, the J end lost 2 bases, and 9 bases lay between the germline ends. Germline V gives CDR1 LGHDT, CDR2 YNNKEL (reference sequence). This CDR3 region has 15 residues. CDR3 residues: CASSQGGQTKNIQYF. The CDR3 DNA follows: TGTGCCAGCAGCCAAGGCGGGCAGACCAAAAACATTCAGTACTTC.

This chain uses TRBV4-2 with TRBJ1-3; 10 bases map to TRBD1. V was pared by 1 base and J by 4 bases, with 10 bases of the junction left unmatched. Germline lookup yields CDR1 LGHNA and CDR2 YNFKEQ. The CDR3 has 18 amino acids. This chain's CDR3 is CASSQGQGARSRGNTIYF. The CDR3 nucleotides read TGTGCCAGCAGCCAAGGACAGGGGGCGCGATCGAGGGGAAACACCATATATTTT.

The J gene is TRBJ1-5, the V gene TRBV6-2 or TRBV6-3; TRBD1 matches at 7 bases. The germline CDR1 and CDR2 sequences are MNHEY and SVGEGT. The junction had 5 bases not matched to a gene; V was cut back by 4 bases and J by 8 bases. The CDR3 contains 13 residues. Here the CDR3 reads CASSSDRREPQHF. Here the CDR3 DNA reads TGTGCCAGCAGTTCGGACAGGCGGGAGCCCCAGCATTTT.

The gene calls are TRBV21-1 and TRBJ2-7; the table's D call, TRBD2, was not checked against the DNA. TRBV21-1 is termed a pseudogene. The CDR3 is 12 residues long. The CDR3 region has the DNA TGTGCCAGCAGCAAAGCGGGCGGGGAGCAGTACTTC. Translation gives CASSKAGGEQYF.

The chain uses TRBV27 and TRBJ2-2; possibly TRBD2 for D (5 bases). The CDR3 has 18 residues. Trimming left V 2 bases short and J 4 bases short, with 20 bases between. Germline values: CDR1 MNHEY, CDR2 SMNVEV (reference sequence). The CDR3 bases are TGTGCCAGCAGTTTAGGCGTTTGGGCCCCCCGGGGCACCGGGGAGCTGTTTTTT. This encodes CASSLGVWAPRGTGELFF.

In its sample, this clone was seen once. The chain couples TRBV18 to TRBJ1-6; 10 bases match TRBD1. The V segment lost 1 base and the J segment 4 bases; nucleotides outside the gene matches: 1. The germline V gene has CDR1 KGHSH and CDR2 LQKENI. The CDR3 extends over 16 amino acids. The DNA of the CDR3 is TGTGCCAGCTCACCACAGGACAGGGGGTATAATTCACCCCTCCACTTT. Translation: CASSPQDRGYNSPLHF.

This clone was counted a single time. V is TRBV6-2 or TRBV6-3 and J is TRBJ2-1; perhaps TRBD1 as D (6 bases). CDR3 length equals 14 residues. The germline V gene has CDR1 MNHEY and CDR2 SVGEGT. The V end was cut by 5 bases, the J end by 7 bases, with 15 bases between. The CDR3 here is CASSNRVRENEQFF. The CDR3 DNA reads as TGTGCCAGCAGTAACAGGGTCAGGGAGAATGAGCAGTTCTTC.

The rearrangement uses TRBV27 and TRBJ2-1, with 9 positions matching TRBD2. This CDR3 has 20 residues. J gave up 0 bases and V 6 bases, and 18 bases lay outside the gene matches. Looked up from germline, CDR1 is MNHEY and CDR2 is SMNVEV (reference sequence). This chain's CDR3 is CASSEPTSGDETYSYNEQFF. The CDR3 nucleotides read TGTGCCAGCAGCGAACCGACTAGCGGAGACGAGACGTACTCCTACAATGAGCAGTTCTTC.

J is TRBJ2-2 and V is TRBV19; the match to TRBD2 covers 9 bases. Trimming took 3 bases from V and 6 from J; bases not matched to a gene: 8. Germline CDR1 reads LNHDA; CDR2 reads SQIVND (reference sequence). The CDR3 totals 16 residues. The CDR3 coding sequence is TGTGCCAGTAGTATCCTACCCGGGACTAGCTCCGGGGAGCTGTTTTTT. Its translation is CASSILPGTSSGELFF.